The T cell receptor (beta chain) under discussion was sequenced for a study of breast tumors, draining lymph nodes, adjacent tissues. TCRdb fed the multiplex PCR reads into MiXCR, producing one record per CDR3 protein. The sample records 170,000 or so distinct CDR3 sequences, roughly 30% being singletons. Findings and caveats of the study: Compared with basal-like, luminal-like tumors shared significantly more repertoire with nontumor tissue. Most tumor T cells seemingly derive from lymph node, then expand in tumor. Tumor TCR diversity was below lymph nodes but above nontumor tissue.

The lymph nodes were axillary draining lymph nodes from breast cancer patients. On this clonotype itself: Its target is not known. A read error is possible here, since a much larger clone lies one base away.

From germline, CDR1 is SGHAT and CDR2 FQNNGV. V was clipped by 7 bases and J by 5 bases, with 21 bases between them. This CDR3 region has 15 residues. The chain couples TRBV11-2 to TRBJ2-7; maybe TRBD2 (6 bases). Material for sequencing was axillary lymph node tissue. The receptor was derived from a female donor with breast cancer. Some clones in this sample may be carry-over from other donors' samples. CDR3 DNA sequence: TGTGCCAGCATCCCCGAGGTAGCGGCATCCGACGAGCAGTACTTC. Protein: CASIPEVAASDEQYF.